This T cell receptor (beta chain) appears in the sequencing data of a study of early T cells in non-severe SARS-CoV-2 infection. Study information: The chains were unpaired, and the sequenced material was bulk RNA from unsorted whole blood. Findings and caveats of the study: VDJdb-based annotation leaned toward anti-spike CD8 responses and missed private and CD4 specificities.

Unique molecular identifiers tagged individual cDNA molecules. Each CDR3 protein is one row after TCRdb ran MiXCR on the 5' RACE reads. The sample has tens of thousands of distinct CDR3 sequences; around 7% are singletons. CDR1 LGHNA and CDR2 YSLEER come from the germline V gene. V lost 1 base to trimming and J lost 6 bases; unmatched junction nucleotides: 5. The CDR3 has 15 residues. This clonotype was counted between two and nine times. Antigen specificity is unknown. The chain employs TRBV4-3 and TRBJ2-2, with 7 bases identical to TRBD1. The clonotype comes from an adult who was a healthcare worker with PCR-confirmed SARS-CoV-2 infection or an uninfected control (not recorded which). Sequencing was carried out using whole blood. DNA of the CDR3: TGCGCCAGCAGCCAAGGGGACAGTGTGGCCGGGGAGCTGTTTTTT. Protein sequence: CASSQGDSVAGELFF.